This T cell receptor (beta chain) derives from a study of blood T cell repertoires in COVID-19. Study-level information: Whether acute or convalescent, the COVID-19 samples came from the United States, Italy and Spain. From T cells, B-cell-depleted T cells, or PBMCs came the material, which was cDNA or gDNA.

As processed by the authors: From reference gene primer amplification, estimates of nucleated cell counts were derived. Repertoires were generated with immunoSEQ multiplex PCR, while TCRdb's copy carries only in-frame clones and drops some. That table is the source of V, J and clone size, and D and trimming were worked out from the DNA. Of some 240,000 clones listed, 84% are singletons. In germline, CDR1 is SQVTM, CDR2 ANQGSEA. V dropped 7 bases and J dropped 6; count of bases not matched to a gene: 3. The CDR3 totals 11 residues. The clonotype comes from a woman aged 40 to 49 who had recovered from COVID-19. The sequenced sample was peripheral blood. The chain links TRBV29-1 to TRBJ2-1; 7 positions match TRBD1. The CDR3 reads CSGYRGNEQFF. CDR3 in DNA: TGCAGCGGCTACAGGGGCAATGAGCAGTTCTTC.